Listed here are 16 T cell receptor beta chains from one sample, sequenced in a study of blood T cells in healthy people across ages. A J-beta primer mix and a sample-barcoded 5' primer were used in a second PCR of roughly 7 to 12 cycles. TCRdb re-called the 5' RACE reads through MiXCR, storing one row per CDR3 protein. The table includes 1.5 million to 2 million distinct CDR3 sequences, 28% detected once. The material sequenced was blood. Receptor source: a woman aged 30 to 39 in good health.

A few counts support this clonotype. V and J are TRBV7-9 and TRBJ2-1; tentatively, D is TRBD1 (5 bases). V lost 4 bases, J lost 9 bases, and 19 bases lay in between. The CDR3 has 15 amino acids. Germline-derived CDR1 and CDR2 are SEHNR and FQNEAQ (reference sequence). Here the CDR3 DNA reads TGTGCCAGCAGCTGGGGTGGGGCTATAGGCCGTGAGCAGTTCTTC. This codes for CASSWGGAIGREQFF.

This clonotype occurred a few times. The rearrangement links TRBV29-1 to TRBJ2-4; maybe TRBD1 (5 bases). V lost 4 bases and J lost 0, with 13 bases in between. Germline CDR1 SQVTM, CDR2 ANQGSEA. CDR3 size: 15 residues. CDR3 bases: TGCAGCGTTGTGGGGCAAGCTCTAGCCAAAAACATTCAGTACTTC. As protein: CSVVGQALAKNIQYF.

On this clonotype: Given a much more abundant clone one base away, this may be a read error. The chain links TRBV10-3 to TRBJ2-1; 7 bases match TRBD1. The assigned J gene may be wrong: the sequence end matches TRBJ2-7 better. Germline V gene sequence: CDR1 ENHRY, CDR2 SYGVKD. The CDR3 has 13 amino acids. CDR3: CATGTENYNEQYF. CDR3 nucleotides: TGTGCCACCGGGACAGAGAACTACAATGAGCAGTACTTC.

A note on this clonotype: This may stem from a read error, because a much larger clone lies one nucleotide away. The gene calls are TRBV6-2 or TRBV6-3 and TRBJ2-4; D ambiguous. Trimming took 6 bases from V and 13 from J, leaving 22 bases between them. Germline V CDR1 and CDR2: MNHEY, SVGEGT. CDR3 size: 14 residues. For the CDR3, the DNA is TGTGCCAGCAGCAACCAAATGCCCTACAATGAGCAGTACTTC. Translation: CASSNQMPYNEQYF.

The table lists this clonotype with a few counts. The chain uses TRBV7-9 and TRBJ1-1; tentatively, D is TRBD1 (6 bases). This CDR3 region has 16 residues. Germline CDR1 is SEHNR and CDR2 is FQNEAQ (reference sequence). V was pared by 5 bases and J by 0 bases, with 16 bases between. For the CDR3, the DNA is TGTGCCAGCAGCGCCCGGGGGACATCCATGAACACTGAAGCTTTCTTT. Translation: CASSARGTSMNTEAFF.

Only one count was recorded for this clonotype. The chain carries TRBV12-3 or TRBV12-4 and TRBJ2-1, with D unresolved. V lost 2 bases to trimming and J lost 6 bases, with 11 bases between them. CDR3 length: 14 residues. CDR3 bases: TGTGCCAGCAGTTTATGGCAGCAAAGCAATGAGCAGTTCTTC. Protein: CASSLWQQSNEQFF.

The chain uses TRBV20-1 and TRBJ2-3, with 7 nucleotides matching TRBD2. Trimming took 5 bases from V and 2 from J; bases not matched to a gene: 4. Germline CDR1 is DFQATT and CDR2 is SNEGSKA (reference sequence). The CDR3 runs to 13 residues. This CDR3 is CSAGGEVTDTQYF. The DNA of the CDR3 is TGCAGTGCTGGGGGGGAGGTCACAGATACGCAGTATTTT.

This chain connects TRBV20-1 to TRBJ2-1, with D perhaps TRBD2 (5 bases). Germline CDR1 and CDR2: DFQATT and SNEGSKA (reference sequence). The V gene lost 6 bases and the J gene lost 2 bases, with 14 bases spanning the gap. This CDR3 is 14 amino acids long. DNA of the CDR3: TGCAGTGCCTATGGCGGGTCAGCCTACAATGAGCAGTTCTTC. It encodes CSAYGGSAYNEQFF.

The rearrangement uses TRBV12-3 or TRBV12-4 and TRBJ1-1; the D gene is possibly TRBD1 (5 bases). The CDR3 spans 13 residues. Trimming took off 7 bases at V and 7 bases at J, with 16 bases between the two ends. CDR3 sequence reads: CASNPLRGFEAFF. The CDR3, as DNA: TGTGCCAGCAACCCTCTACGGGGCTTTGAAGCTTTCTTT.

This chain connects TRBV24-1 to TRBJ2-3, with TRBD1 as a possible D gene (6 bases). Germline lookup yields CDR1 KGHDR and CDR2 SFDVKD. The germline V and J ends were trimmed by 7 bases and 2 bases, with 18 bases remaining between them. There are 16 residues in the CDR3. CDR3 residues: CATREQGPSVTDTQYF. Here the CDR3 DNA reads TGTGCCACCAGGGAACAGGGTCCTTCAGTCACAGATACGCAGTATTTT.

This clonotype was detected a few times. This chain uses TRBV7-2 with TRBJ2-3; D possibly corresponds to TRBD1 (7 bases). Per the germline V gene, CDR1 is SGHTA and CDR2 is FQGNSA. The V gene lost 5 bases and the J gene lost 4 bases, with 19 bases spanning the gap. This CDR3 region has 16 residues. The DNA of the CDR3 is TGTGCCAGCAGCCCCCGGGAGACAGGGCTGGCAGATACGCAGTATTTT. Its protein product is CASSPRETGLADTQYF. Together with reference TRBV7-2 and TRBJ2-3, the CDR3 gives the full variable domain: GAGVSQSPSNKVTEKGKDVELRCDPISGHTALYWYRQSLGQGLEFLIYFQGNSAPDKSGLPSDRFSAERTGGSVSTLTIQRTQQEDSAVYLCASSPRETGLADTQYFGPGTRLTVL.

There are a few counts of this clonotype. V gene TRBV5-1 combines with J gene TRBJ2-5; D unresolved. CDR3 length: 13 residues. Looked up from germline, CDR1 is SGHRS and CDR2 is YFSETQ. V gave up 0 bases and J gave up 6 bases, with 9 bases separating them. CDR3 loop: CASSLAGSKTQYF. CDR3 nucleotides: TGCGCCAGCAGCTTGGCCGGCTCGAAGACCCAGTACTTC.

This sequence joins TRBV20-1 and TRBJ2-7; a possible D gene is TRBD1 (6 bases). The CDR3 is 15 residues long. V was trimmed by 0 bases and J by 2 bases, leaving 14 bases between them. CDR1 is DFQATT and CDR2 is SNEGSKA in the germline V gene (reference sequence). The DNA of the CDR3 is TGCAGTGCTAGAGATCAATACAGGGATACCTACGAGCAGTACTTC. Amino acids: CSARDQYRDTYEQYF.

The rearrangement joins TRBV7-9 to TRBJ1-1; D remains unclear. CDR1 and CDR2 (germline): SEHNR, FQNEAQ (reference sequence). The CDR3 contains 14 residues. Deletions cut 1 base from V and 4 bases from J, with 10 bases between. CDR3 sequence: CASSLVDKTTEAFF. The CDR3 nucleotides are TGTGCCAGCAGCTTAGTAGACAAGACCACTGAAGCTTTCTTT.

The CDR3 coding sequence is TGTGCCAGCGGGACAGGGGGGAACGGCTACACCTTC. Its translation: CASGTGGNGYTF. This chain joins TRBV2 and TRBJ1-2; 11 bases map to TRBD1. CDR1 and CDR2 from the germline V gene are SNHLY and FYNNEI. This CDR3 has 12 residues. The junction had 4 bases not matched to a gene; V was cut back by 8 bases and J by 8 bases.

This clonotype was found a few times. This chain uses TRBV15 with TRBJ1-2, with TRBD1 identical over 8 bases. This CDR3 has 15 residues. Germline V gene data show CDR1 as LNHNV and CDR2 as YYDKDF (reference sequence). V lost 0 bases and J lost 8; bases outside the gene matches: 8. This chain's CDR3 is CATSREGGTGEGYTF. The DNA for the CDR3 is TGTGCCACCAGCAGAGAAGGGGGGACAGGAGAGGGCTACACCTTC. The full variable domain, its missing parts supplied by reference TRBV15 and TRBJ1-2, is DAMVIQNPRYQVTQFGKPVTLSCSQTLNHNVMYWYQQKSSQAPKLLFHYYDKDFNNEADTPDNFQSRRPNTSFCFLDIRSPGLGDTAMYLCATSREGGTGEGYTFGSGTRLTVV.